Listed below are T cell receptor beta chains from one sample, sequenced in a study of blood T cells in healthy people across ages. TCRdb itself ran the 5' RACE reads through MiXCR, one entry per CDR3 protein. The data contain hundreds of thousands of distinct CDR3 sequences, approximately 30% of them singletons. Sequenced: blood. The receptors were sampled from a woman of 80 years or more in good health. Both conserved end residues are trimmed from each CDR3. D genes are given only for firm matches.

j_gene | len | v_gene | d_gene | CDR3aa
TRBJ2-3 | 12 | TRBV20-1 | TRBD2 | SALLAASTDTQY
TRBJ2-7 | 16 | TRBV20-1 | . | SARDSEAGRYPTYEQY
TRBJ2-7 | 13 | TRBV29-1 | . | SVVGLPLGTYEQY
TRBJ2-1 | 16 | TRBV4-2 | TRBD2 | ASSQDGLAGGLYNEQF
. | 16 | TRBV9 | TRBD2 | ASSVDPIAGETYNEQY
TRBJ2-1 | 10 | TRBV7-2 | . | ASSLFRTEQF
TRBJ2-1 | 11 | TRBV7-6 | . | ASSLILGGEQF
TRBJ2-1 | 12 | TRBV20-1 | TRBD2 | SASVGRALDEQF
TRBJ2-1 | 12 | TRBV2 | . | ASQPDSSYNEQF
TRBJ1-3 | 15 | TRBV6-5 | . | ASSYGAGGLAGNTIY
TRBJ2-7 | 13 | TRBV6-2/TRBV6-3 | TRBD1 | ASSRGRTGTYEQY
TRBJ1-2 | 11 | TRBV6-2/TRBV6-3 | . | ASSKAGIHGYT
TRBJ1-6 | 13 | TRBV5-1 | . | ASSLLAGNNSPLH
TRBJ2-5 | 13 | TRBV5-1 | . | ASSPGSYSQETQY
TRBJ1-4 | 12 | TRBV7-9 | . | ASSLARGVEKLF
TRBJ1-2 | 13 | TRBV6-6 | . | ASSYSADAIYGYT
TRBJ1-2 | 11 | TRBV29-1 | TRBD1 | SVETGVNYGYT
TRBJ2-3 | 13 | TRBV7-2 | TRBD2 | ASSAREGRGNTQY
TRBJ2-5 | 13 | TRBV11-3 | TRBD2 | ASSFGTSGGVEQY
TRBJ2-7 | 14 | TRBV5-1 | TRBD2 | ASSSGAGVLGNEQY
TRBJ2-3 | 12 | TRBV18 | . | ASSPGRYTDTQY
TRBJ2-5 | 11 | TRBV20-1 | TRBD2 | SAGGGFGETQY
TRBJ2-7 | 12 | TRBV7-9 | . | ASSPREGLYEQY
TRBJ2-3 | 12 | TRBV7-9 | TRBD1 | ASSRDRFTDTQY
TRBJ2-5 | 15 | TRBV30 | . | AWSGGLLQGLLGAQY
TRBJ2-7 | 12 | TRBV12-3/TRBV12-4 | . | ASSLGQFGGEQY
TRBJ1-2 | 10 | TRBV29-1 | . | SVVSRDYGYT
TRBJ2-2 | 13 | TRBV2 | . | ASSERLTYTGELF
TRBJ2-7 | 12 | TRBV6-5 | . | ASSFHGVSYEQY
TRBJ2-5 | 13 | TRBV15 | TRBD1 | ATSSQGARGETQY
TRBJ2-1 | 13 | TRBV6-2/TRBV6-3 | TRBD1 | ASSPRGPGYNEQF
TRBJ2-7 | 13 | TRBV20-1 | TRBD1 | SAIRTGGFYNERY
TRBJ2-7 | 12 | TRBV18 | TRBD2 | ASSPQSGVNEQY
TRBJ1-5 | 13 | TRBV28 | . | ASSLLGSSNQPQH
TRBJ2-1 | 12 | TRBV27 | . | ASRTVQGLNEQF
TRBJ1-6 | 12 | TRBV6-2/TRBV6-3 | . | ASSLDWEGSPLH
TRBJ2-5 | 16 | TRBV20-1 | TRBD1 | SARPGQGAPGKQETQY
TRBJ2-1 | 11 | TRBV20-1 | TRBD1 | SAKRGLYNEQF
TRBJ2-7 | 12 | TRBV7-2 | . | ASSLEGLTREQY
TRBJ2-1 | 13 | TRBV5-1 | TRBD1 | ASSLAGQGLHEQF